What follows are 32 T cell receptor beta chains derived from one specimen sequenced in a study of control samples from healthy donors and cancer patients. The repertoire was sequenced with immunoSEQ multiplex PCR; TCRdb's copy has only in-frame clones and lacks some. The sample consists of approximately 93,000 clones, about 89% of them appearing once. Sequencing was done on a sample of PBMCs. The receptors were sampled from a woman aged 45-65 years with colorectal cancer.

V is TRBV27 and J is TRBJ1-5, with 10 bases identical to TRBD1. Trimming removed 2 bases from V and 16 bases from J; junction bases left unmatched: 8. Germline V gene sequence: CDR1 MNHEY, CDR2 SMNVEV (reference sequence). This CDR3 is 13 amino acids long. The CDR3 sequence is CASSLRLDRGLHF. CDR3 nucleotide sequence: TGTGCCAGCAGTTTACGATTAGACAGGGGGCTCCATTTT.

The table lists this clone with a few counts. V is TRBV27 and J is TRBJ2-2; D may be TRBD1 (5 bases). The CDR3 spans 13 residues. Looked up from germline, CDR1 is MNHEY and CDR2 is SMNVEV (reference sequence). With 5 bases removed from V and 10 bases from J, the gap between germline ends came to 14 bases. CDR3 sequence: CASSQGVAKELFF. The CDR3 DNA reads TGTGCCAGCAGTCAAGGGGTGGCCAAGGAGCTGTTTTTT.

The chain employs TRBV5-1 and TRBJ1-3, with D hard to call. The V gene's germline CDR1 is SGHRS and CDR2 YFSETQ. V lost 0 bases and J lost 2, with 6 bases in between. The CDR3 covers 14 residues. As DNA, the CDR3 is TGCGCCAGCAGCTTGGGTGGGCCTGGAAACACCATATATTTT. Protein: CASSLGGPGNTIYF.

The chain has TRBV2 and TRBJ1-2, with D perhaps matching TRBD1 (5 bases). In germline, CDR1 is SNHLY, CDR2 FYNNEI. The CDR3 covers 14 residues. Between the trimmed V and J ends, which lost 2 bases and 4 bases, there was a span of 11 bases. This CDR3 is CASSEMGRSYGYTF. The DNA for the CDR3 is TGTGCCAGCAGTGAAATGGGACGATCCTATGGCTACACCTTC.

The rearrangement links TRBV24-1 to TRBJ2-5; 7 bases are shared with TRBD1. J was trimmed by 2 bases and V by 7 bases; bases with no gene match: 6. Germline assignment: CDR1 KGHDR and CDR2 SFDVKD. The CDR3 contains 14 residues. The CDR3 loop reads CATRTPGQQETQYF. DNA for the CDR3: TGTGCCACCAGGACCCCGGGACAGCAAGAGACCCAGTACTTC.

The CDR3 nucleotides read TGCGCCAGCAGCCCTCGGAACGCTAACACCGGGGAGCTGTTTTTT. Protein: CASSPRNANTGELFF. The chain combines TRBV4-1 with TRBJ2-2; D unclear. Between the trimmed V and J ends, which lost 4 bases and 2 bases, there was a span of 11 bases. The CDR3 is 15 amino acids. Germline V gives CDR1 MGHRA, CDR2 YSYEKL.

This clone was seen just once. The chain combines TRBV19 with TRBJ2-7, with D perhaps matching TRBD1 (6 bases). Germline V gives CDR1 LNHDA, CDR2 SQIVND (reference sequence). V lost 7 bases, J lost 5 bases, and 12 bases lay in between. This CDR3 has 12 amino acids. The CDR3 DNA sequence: TGTGCCAGTATCCAGGGGCTCCACGAGCAGTACGTC. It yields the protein CASIQGLHEQYV.

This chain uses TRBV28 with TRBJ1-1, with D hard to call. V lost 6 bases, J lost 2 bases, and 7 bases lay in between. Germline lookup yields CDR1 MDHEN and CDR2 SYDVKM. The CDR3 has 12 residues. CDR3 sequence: CASRRSNTEAFF. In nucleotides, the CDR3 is TGTGCCAGCAGAAGGAGTAACACTGAAGCTTTCTTT.

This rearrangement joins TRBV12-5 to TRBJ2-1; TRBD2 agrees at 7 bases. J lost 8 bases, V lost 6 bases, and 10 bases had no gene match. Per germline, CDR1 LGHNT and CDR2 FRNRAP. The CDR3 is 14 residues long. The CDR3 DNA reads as TGTGCTAGTGGCCCGGGGGGAACTGTCGATGAGCAGTTCTTC. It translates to CASGPGGTVDEQFF.

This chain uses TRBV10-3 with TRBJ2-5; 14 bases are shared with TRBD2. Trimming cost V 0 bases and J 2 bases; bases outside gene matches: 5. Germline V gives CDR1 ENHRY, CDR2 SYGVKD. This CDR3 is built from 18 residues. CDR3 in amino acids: CAISESGTSGGYQETQYF. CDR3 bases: TGTGCCATCAGTGAGTCGGGGACTAGCGGGGGATATCAAGAGACCCAGTACTTC.

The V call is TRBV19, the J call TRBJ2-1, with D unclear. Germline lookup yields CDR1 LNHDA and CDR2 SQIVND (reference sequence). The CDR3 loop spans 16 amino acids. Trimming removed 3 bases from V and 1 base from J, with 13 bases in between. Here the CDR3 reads CASSIRTPLSYNEQFF. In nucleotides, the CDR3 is TGTGCCAGTAGTATCAGGACGCCCTTATCCTACAATGAGCAGTTCTTC.

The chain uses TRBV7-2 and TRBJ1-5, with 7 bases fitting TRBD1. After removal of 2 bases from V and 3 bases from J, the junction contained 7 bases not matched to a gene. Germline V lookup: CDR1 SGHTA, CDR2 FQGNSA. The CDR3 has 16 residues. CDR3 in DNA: TGTGCCAGCAGCTTATGGGGTACAGGGGACAATCAGCCCCAGCATTTT. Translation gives CASSLWGTGDNQPQHF.

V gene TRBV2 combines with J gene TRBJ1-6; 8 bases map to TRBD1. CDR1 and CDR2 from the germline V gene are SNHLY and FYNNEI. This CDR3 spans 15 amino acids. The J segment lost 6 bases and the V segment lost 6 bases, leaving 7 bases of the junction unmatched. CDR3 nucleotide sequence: TGTGCCAGCAGCCAAGAGGGACAGGTTAATTCACCCCTCCACTTT. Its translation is CASSQEGQVNSPLHF.

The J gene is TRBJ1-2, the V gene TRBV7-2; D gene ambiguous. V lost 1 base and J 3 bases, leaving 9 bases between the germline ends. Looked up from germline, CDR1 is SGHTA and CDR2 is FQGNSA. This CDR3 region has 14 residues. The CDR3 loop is CASSLGAPHYGYTF. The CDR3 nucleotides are TGTGCCAGCAGCTTAGGGGCGCCCCACTATGGCTACACCTTC.

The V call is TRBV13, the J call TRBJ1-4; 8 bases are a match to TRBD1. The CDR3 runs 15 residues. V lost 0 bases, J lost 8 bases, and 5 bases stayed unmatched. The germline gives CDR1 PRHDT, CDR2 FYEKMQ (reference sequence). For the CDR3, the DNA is TGTGCCAGCAGCTTAGGGGGGACAGGCAGGGAAAAACTGTTTTTT. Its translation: CASSLGGTGREKLFF.

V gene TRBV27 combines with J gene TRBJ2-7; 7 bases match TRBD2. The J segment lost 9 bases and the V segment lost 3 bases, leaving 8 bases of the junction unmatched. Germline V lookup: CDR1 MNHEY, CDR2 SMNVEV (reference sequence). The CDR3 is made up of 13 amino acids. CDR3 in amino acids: CASSFTAGMVQYV. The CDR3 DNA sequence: TGTGCCAGCAGTTTTACAGCGGGGATGGTGCAGTACGTC.

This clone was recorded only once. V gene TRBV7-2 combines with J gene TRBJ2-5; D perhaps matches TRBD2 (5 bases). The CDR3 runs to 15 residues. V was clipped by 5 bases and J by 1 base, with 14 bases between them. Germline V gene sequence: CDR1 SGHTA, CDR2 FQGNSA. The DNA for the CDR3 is TGTGCCAGCAGCCCCCCGGGATGGACCCAAGAGACCCAGTACTTC. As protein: CASSPPGWTQETQYF. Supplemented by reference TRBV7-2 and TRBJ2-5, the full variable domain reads GAGVSQSPSNKVTEKGKDVELRCDPISGHTALYWYRQSLGQGLEFLIYFQGNSAPDKSGLPSDRFSAERTGGSVSTLTIQRTQQEDSAVYLCASSPPGWTQETQYFGPGTRLLVL.

CDR3 in amino acids: CASSLRQAISGANVLTF. CDR3 DNA: TGTGCCAGCAGCCTCAGACAGGCCATCTCTGGGGCCAACGTCCTGACTTTC. The chain links TRBV7-2 to TRBJ2-6, with D maybe TRBD1 (6 bases). Germline CDR1 reads SGHTA; CDR2 reads FQGNSA. Deletions cut 5 bases from V and 0 bases from J, with 14 bases between. The CDR3 consists of 17 residues.

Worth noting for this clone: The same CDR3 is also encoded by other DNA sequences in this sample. CDR3 DNA sequence: TGTGCCAGCAGTGAAGGGGTCAGCTTTAGCAATCAGCCCCAGCATTTT. This sequence encodes CASSEGVSFSNQPQHF. The rearrangement links TRBV2 to TRBJ1-5, with D uncertain. The V end lost 1 base, the J end lost 0 bases, and 10 bases lay between the germline ends. The CDR3 totals 16 residues. Germline assignment: CDR1 SNHLY and CDR2 FYNNEI.

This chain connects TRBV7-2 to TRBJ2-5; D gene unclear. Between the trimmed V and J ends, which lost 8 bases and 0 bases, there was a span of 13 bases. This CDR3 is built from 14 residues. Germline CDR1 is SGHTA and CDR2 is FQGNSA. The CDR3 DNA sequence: TGTGCCAGCTCCCCCCAACGGGACCAAGAGACCCAGTACTTC. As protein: CASSPQRDQETQYF.

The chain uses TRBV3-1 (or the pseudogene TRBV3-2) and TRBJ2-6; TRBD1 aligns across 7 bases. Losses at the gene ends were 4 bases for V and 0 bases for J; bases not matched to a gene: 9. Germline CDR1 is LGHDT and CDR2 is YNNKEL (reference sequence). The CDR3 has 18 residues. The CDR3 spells CASSRRQGRSSGANVLTF. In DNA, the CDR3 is TGTGCCAGCAGCCGTAGACAGGGTCGTAGCTCTGGGGCCAACGTCCTGACTTTC.

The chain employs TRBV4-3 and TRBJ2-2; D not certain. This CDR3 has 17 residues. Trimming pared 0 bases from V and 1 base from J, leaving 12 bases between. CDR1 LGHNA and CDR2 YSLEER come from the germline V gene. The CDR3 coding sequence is TGCGCCAGCAGCCAAGACCCCGCGGCAGGGAACACCGGGGAGCTGTTTTTT. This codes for CASSQDPAAGNTGELFF.

CDR3 DNA sequence: TGTGCCAGCAGCCAAGTGGCAGGGAACCATGGCTACACCTTC. Protein product: CASSQVAGNHGYTF. The gene calls are TRBV3-1 (or the pseudogene TRBV3-2) and TRBJ1-2, with D possibly being TRBD1 (5 bases). V was shortened by 1 base and J by 6 bases, with 12 bases between the two germline ends. The CDR3 is made up of 14 amino acids. CDR1 and CDR2 (germline): LGHDT, YNNKEL (reference sequence).

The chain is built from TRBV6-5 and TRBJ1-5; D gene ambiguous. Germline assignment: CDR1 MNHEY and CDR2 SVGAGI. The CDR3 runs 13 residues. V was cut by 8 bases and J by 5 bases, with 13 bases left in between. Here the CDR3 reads CASCPGQHQPQHF. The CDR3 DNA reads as TGTGCCAGCTGCCCCGGGCAACATCAGCCCCAGCATTTT.

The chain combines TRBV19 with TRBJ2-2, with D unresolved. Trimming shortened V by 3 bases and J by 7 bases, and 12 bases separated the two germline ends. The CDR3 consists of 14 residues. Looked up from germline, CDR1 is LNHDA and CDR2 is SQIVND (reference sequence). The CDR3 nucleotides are TGTGCCAGTAGTATTAGATTGGGCCTCGGGGAGCTGTTTTTT. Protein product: CASSIRLGLGELFF.

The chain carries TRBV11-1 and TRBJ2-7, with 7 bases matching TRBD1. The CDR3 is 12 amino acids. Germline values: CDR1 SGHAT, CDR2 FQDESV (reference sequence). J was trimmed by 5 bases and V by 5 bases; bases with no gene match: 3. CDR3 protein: CASSRQGHEQYV. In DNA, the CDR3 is TGTGCCAGCAGCCGACAGGGCCACGAGCAGTACGTC.

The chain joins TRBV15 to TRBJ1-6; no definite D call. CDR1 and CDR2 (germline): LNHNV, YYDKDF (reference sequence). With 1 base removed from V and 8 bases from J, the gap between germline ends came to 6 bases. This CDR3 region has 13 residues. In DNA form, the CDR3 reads TGTGCCACCAGCAGAGCGGTGGATTCACCCCTCCACTTT. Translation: CATSRAVDSPLHF.

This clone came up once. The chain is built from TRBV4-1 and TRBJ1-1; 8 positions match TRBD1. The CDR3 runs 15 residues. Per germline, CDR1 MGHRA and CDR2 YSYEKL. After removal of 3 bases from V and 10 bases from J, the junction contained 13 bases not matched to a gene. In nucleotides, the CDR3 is TGCGCCAGCAGCCAGGTGGACAGGGAACTAGGCGGAGCTTTCTTT. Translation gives CASSQVDRELGGAFF.

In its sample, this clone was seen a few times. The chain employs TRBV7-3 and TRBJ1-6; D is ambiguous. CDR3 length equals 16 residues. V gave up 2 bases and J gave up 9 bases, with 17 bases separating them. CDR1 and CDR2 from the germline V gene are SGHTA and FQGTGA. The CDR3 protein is CASSLSDSHGGSPLHF. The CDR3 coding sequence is TGTGCCAGCAGCTTATCGGATTCCCACGGAGGTTCACCCCTCCACTTT.

The CDR3 region has the DNA TGCAGCTCTCGGCGGCAAAACACCGGGGAGCTGTTTTTT. Protein product: CSSRRQNTGELFF. The chain is built from TRBV29-1 and TRBJ2-2; D is unresolved. Trimming stripped 8 bases from V and 2 bases from J, with 12 bases between. Germline CDR1 and CDR2: SQVTM and ANQGSEA. This CDR3 region has 13 residues.

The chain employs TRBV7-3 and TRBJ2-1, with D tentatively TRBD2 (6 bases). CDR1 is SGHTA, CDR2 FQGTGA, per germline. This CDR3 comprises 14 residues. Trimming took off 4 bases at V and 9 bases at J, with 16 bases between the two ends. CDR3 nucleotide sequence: TGTGCCAGCAGCTCCCCGGGGGTGGCGGGTGAGCAGTTCTTC. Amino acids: CASSSPGVAGEQFF.

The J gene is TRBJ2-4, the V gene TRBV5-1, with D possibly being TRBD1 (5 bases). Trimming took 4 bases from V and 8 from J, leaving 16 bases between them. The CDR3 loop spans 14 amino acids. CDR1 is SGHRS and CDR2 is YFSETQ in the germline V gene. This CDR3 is CASSPPDRVDIQYF. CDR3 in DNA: TGCGCCAGCAGCCCTCCCGACAGAGTGGACATTCAGTACTTC.